What follows are 30 T cell receptor beta chains derived from one specimen sequenced in a study of CD4+ T cells in melanoma. The protocol was immunoSEQ multiplex PCR, while the TCRdb copy is restricted to in-frame clones and leaves out a portion. Altogether 8,500 to 10,000 clones are present, around 71% being singletons, with the ten largest covering around 15%. Sequencing was done on a sample of cells from a culture (not recorded whether cultured in vitro). Receptors were obtained from a human donor with melanoma.

The chain carries TRBV5-1 and TRBJ2-3; 9 bases match TRBD1. The V and J ends lost 4 bases and 5 bases, in that order; junction bases with no gene match: 5. The germline V gene has CDR1 SGHRS and CDR2 YFSETQ. The CDR3 sequence is 14 residues long. CDR3 nucleotides: TGCGCCAGCAGCCCCGGGACAGGGTTAGATACGCAGTATTTT. This codes for CASSPGTGLDTQYF.

This chain uses TRBV5-1 with TRBJ1-6; TRBD1 matches at 10 bases. V gave up 7 bases and J gave up 10 bases; unmatched junction bases: 11. Germline values: CDR1 SGHRS, CDR2 YFSETQ. This CDR3 contains 15 residues. In DNA, the CDR3 is TGCGCCAGCTCTTTTTTGGGACAGGGGATGTCACCCCTCCACTTT. Translating gives CASSFLGQGMSPLHF.

The chain links TRBV6-1 to TRBJ2-1; D call uncertain. The germline V and J ends were trimmed by 6 bases and 7 bases, with 19 bases remaining between them. The CDR3 loop spans 15 amino acids. Per germline, CDR1 MNHNS and CDR2 SASEGT. The CDR3 region has the DNA TGTGCCAGCAGCGATATGGACGGAATAGGGAATGAGCAGTTCTTC. It yields the protein CASSDMDGIGNEQFF.

The J gene is TRBJ2-3, the V gene TRBV7-2; possibly TRBD1 for D (6 bases). V shed 3 bases and J shed 1 base, with 17 bases lying between them. CDR1 and CDR2 from the germline V gene are SGHTA and FQGNSA. This CDR3 is built from 17 residues. The DNA for the CDR3 is TGTGCCAGCAGCTTTTTATCTGGGGGCGGAGGCACAGATACGCAGTATTTT. Protein sequence: CASSFLSGGGGTDTQYF.

This chain connects TRBV10-1 to TRBJ2-7; 13 nucleotides agree with TRBD2. V lost 4 bases and J lost 6; bases outside the gene matches: 0. The CDR3 runs 13 residues. Germline V gene lookup returns CDR1 WNHNN and CDR2 SYGVQD (reference sequence). The CDR3, as DNA: TGCGCCAGCAGTGGGACTAGCGGGGGCGAGCAGTACTTC. It translates to CASSGTSGGEQYF.

This clone has just a few counts. The chain recombines TRBV5-4 with TRBJ1-4; TRBD1 is a possible D gene (6 bases). Germline assignment: CDR1 SGHNT and CDR2 YYREEE (reference sequence). The CDR3 is 15 amino acids. The V end lost 6 bases, the J end lost 6 bases, and 18 bases lay between the germline ends. DNA for the CDR3: TGTGCCAGCACCCACCGACAGGCCGAGGATGAAAAACTGTTTTTT. Protein sequence: CASTHRQAEDEKLFF.

The DNA of the CDR3 is TGTGCCAGCAGTGAAGCGCTCGGAAGGAATGAAAAACTGTTTTTT. Translated: CASSEALGRNEKLFF. V and J are TRBV2 and TRBJ1-4; D ambiguous. Germline assignment: CDR1 SNHLY and CDR2 FYNNEI. The ends were cut back, 0 bases at V and 5 bases at J, with 10 bases in the middle. CDR3 size: 15 residues.

This clone was detected only once. The V call is TRBV30, the J call TRBJ1-5; 7 nucleotides match TRBD1. CDR1 and CDR2 (germline): GTSNPN, SVGIG (reference sequence). Germline trimming cut 2 bases from V and 8 bases from J; bases unmatched to any gene: 9. The CDR3 has 14 amino acids. The CDR3 here is CAWSRGQGGEPQHF. In nucleotides, the CDR3 is TGTGCCTGGAGTAGGGGCCAGGGGGGTGAGCCCCAGCATTTT.

The chain joins TRBV6-6 to TRBJ2-3; tentatively, D is TRBD1 (5 bases). CDR1 and CDR2 (germline): MNHNY, SVGAGI (reference sequence). The CDR3 has 12 amino acids. V was shortened by 5 bases and J by 5 bases, with 8 bases between the two germline ends. The CDR3 loop reads CASSPDRDTQYF. Here the CDR3 DNA reads TGTGCCAGCAGTCCCGACAGAGATACGCAGTATTTT.

The gene calls are TRBV30 and TRBJ2-7; the D gene could be TRBD1 or TRBD2 (5 bases each). Germline V gene data show CDR1 as GTSNPN and CDR2 as SVGIG (reference sequence). Trimming pared 4 bases from V and 2 bases from J, leaving 24 bases between. The CDR3 length is 17 residues. The CDR3 loop is CAWTRAEGLLEPYEQYF. CDR3 nucleotides: TGTGCCTGGACCCGGGCCGAGGGGCTATTAGAACCCTACGAGCAGTACTTC.

This chain joins TRBV5-6 and TRBJ1-1; 8 positions match TRBD1. In germline, CDR1 is SGHDT, CDR2 YYEEEE. The V segment lost 4 bases and the J segment 11 bases; nucleotides outside the gene matches: 13. The CDR3 is made up of 14 amino acids. The CDR3 coding sequence is TGTGCCAGCAGCCGGGACAGGATGGCCCTTGGGGCTTTCTTT. Residues: CASSRDRMALGAFF.

The rearrangement links TRBV6-1 to TRBJ1-2; unclear D gene. Trimming left V 2 bases short and J 2 bases short, with 6 bases between. CDR3 length: 13 residues. Per the germline V gene, CDR1 is MNHNS and CDR2 is SASEGT. Written as DNA, the CDR3 is TGTGCCAGCAGTGAAACCGCCAACTATGGCTACACCTTC. It codes for CASSETANYGYTF.

This clone was observed a handful of times. The chain recombines TRBV11-1 with TRBJ2-2; D might be TRBD1 or TRBD2, each matching 6 bases. The CDR3 covers 16 residues. CDR1 and CDR2 from the germline V gene are SGHAT and FQDESV (reference sequence). Trimming removed 1 base at V and 2 bases at J, with 11 bases between. CDR3 sequence reads: CASSLEWGANTGELFF. CDR3 nucleotide sequence: TGTGCCAGCAGCTTAGAATGGGGGGCCAACACCGGGGAGCTGTTTTTT.

V usage is TRBV5-1 and J usage is TRBJ1-1; D gene ambiguous. Germline V CDR1 and CDR2: SGHRS, YFSETQ. This CDR3 has 11 residues. V was clipped by 4 bases and J by 2 bases, with 3 bases between them. The CDR3 reads CASSGNTEAFF. The CDR3 DNA is TGCGCCAGCAGCGGAAACACTGAAGCTTTCTTT.

The chain links TRBV27 to TRBJ2-6, with D uncertain. The V gene's germline CDR1 is MNHEY and CDR2 SMNVEV (reference sequence). V lost 4 bases, J lost 0 bases, and 4 bases lay in between. The CDR3 totals 14 residues. CDR3 region: CASSSFSGANVLTF. CDR3 DNA sequence: TGTGCCAGCAGTTCCTTCTCTGGGGCCAACGTCCTGACTTTC.

V usage is TRBV10-3 and J usage is TRBJ1-1; D may be TRBD1 (5 bases). The CDR3 is 13 amino acids. Between the trimmed V and J ends, which lost 10 bases and 6 bases, there was a span of 18 bases. Germline CDR1 reads ENHRY; CDR2 reads SYGVKD. CDR3 DNA: TGTGCCACCAAGACAGCGATTGTGGCTGAAGCTTTCTTT. It is translated as CATKTAIVAEAFF.

The V call is TRBV6-5, the J call TRBJ1-2; 7 bases align to TRBD1. The V gene's germline CDR1 is MNHEY and CDR2 SVGAGI. With 8 bases clipped from V and 0 bases from J, the junction kept 9 bases outside the gene matches. This CDR3 has 15 amino acids. The CDR3, as DNA: TGTGCCAGCGACGGGACAGCGCCCACTAACTATGGCTACACCTTC. This translates into CASDGTAPTNYGYTF.

Only a few counts were recorded for this clone. The V gene is TRBV5-4, the J gene TRBJ2-7; 7 bases map to TRBD2. This CDR3 is 13 amino acids long. The J segment lost 3 bases and the V segment lost 4 bases, leaving 4 bases of the junction unmatched. From germline, CDR1 is SGHNT and CDR2 YYREEE (reference sequence). The CDR3 DNA sequence: TGTGCCAGCAGCCGGGGGGTCGGCTACGAGCAGTACTTC. It specifies CASSRGVGYEQYF. Supplemented by reference TRBV5-4 and TRBJ2-7, the full variable domain reads ETGVTQSPTHLIKTRGQQVTLRCSSQSGHNTVSWYQQALGQGPQFIFQYYREEENGRGNFPPRFSGLQFPNYSSELNVNALELDDSALYLCASSRGVGYEQYFGPGTRLTVT.

The CDR3 nucleotides read TGTGCCAGCTCACCGCAGGGACAGGGAACAATAAATTCACCCCTCCACTTT. Amino acid sequence: CASSPQGQGTINSPLHF. V is TRBV18 and J is TRBJ1-6, with 9 bases that match TRBD1. There are 17 residues in the CDR3. V was pared by 3 bases and J by 7 bases, with 10 bases of the junction left unmatched. Germline V gene sequence: CDR1 KGHSH, CDR2 LQKENI. Variable domain in full (rest from reference TRBV18 and TRBJ1-6): NAGVMQNPRHLVRRRGQEARLRCSPMKGHSHVYWYRQLPEEGLKFMVYLQKENIIDESGMPKERFSAEFPKEGPSILRIQQVVRGDSAAYFCASSPQGQGTINSPLHFGNGTRLTVT.

The chain couples TRBV5-1 to TRBJ2-1; TRBD1 aligns across 8 bases. V shed 4 bases, J shed 3 bases, and the junction held 6 bases outside the gene matches. The CDR3 spans 15 residues. Germline V CDR1 and CDR2: SGHRS, YFSETQ. The CDR3 spells CASSIKQGDYNEQFF. The CDR3 DNA sequence: TGCGCCAGCAGCATAAAACAGGGGGACTACAATGAGCAGTTCTTC.

The chain links TRBV11-3 to TRBJ2-7; weak D call: TRBD2 (6 bases). The CDR3 covers 13 residues. Trimming took 5 bases from V and 1 from J, leaving 9 bases between them. In germline, CDR1 is SGHNT, CDR2 YENEEA. The CDR3 region has the DNA TGTGCCAGCAGCCCCCGGGGGTCCTACGAGCAGTACTTC. Translated, it gives CASSPRGSYEQYF.

The chain couples TRBV18 to TRBJ1-1; D remains unclear. The CDR3 length is 12 residues. The germline V gene has CDR1 KGHSH and CDR2 LQKENI. Trimming removed 4 bases from V and 1 base from J, with 4 bases in between. The CDR3, as DNA: TGTGCCAGCTCACTAAAGAACACTGAAGCTTTCTTT. Its translation: CASSLKNTEAFF.

This rearrangement joins TRBV2 to TRBJ1-6; 9 bases match TRBD1. This CDR3 comprises 15 residues. Trimming cost V 4 bases and J 4 bases; bases outside gene matches: 2. CDR1 and CDR2 from the germline V gene are SNHLY and FYNNEI. In nucleotides, the CDR3 is TGTGCCAGCAGTGCAGGACAGGGGTATAATTCACCCCTCCACTTT. It yields the protein CASSAGQGYNSPLHF. Variable domain in full (rest from reference TRBV2 and TRBJ1-6): EPEVTQTPSHQVTQMGQEVILRCVPISNHLYFYWYRQILGQKVEFLVSFYNNEISEKSEIFDDQFSVERPDGSNFTLKIRSTKLEDSAMYFCASSAGQGYNSPLHFGNGTRLTVT.

The genes are TRBV11-1 and TRBJ1-2, with D possibly being TRBD1 (5 bases). The V gene lost 3 bases and the J gene lost 6 bases, with 14 bases spanning the gap. Germline CDR1 is SGHAT and CDR2 is FQDESV (reference sequence). The CDR3 extends over 14 amino acids. The CDR3 nucleotides are TGTGCCAGCAGCTTTGGTCTTGGGGGTAATGGCTACACCTTC. As protein: CASSFGLGGNGYTF.

This chain joins TRBV7-2 and TRBJ1-2, with a weak D call TRBD1 (6 bases). The CDR3 sequence is 17 residues long. Trimming took 5 bases from V and 2 from J, leaving 21 bases between them. The V gene's germline CDR1 is SGHTA and CDR2 FQGNSA. The CDR3 region has the DNA TGTGCCAGCAGCCCGCAGGGGCTCCTTCGCTCCAACTATGGCTACACCTTC. Translated, it gives CASSPQGLLRSNYGYTF.

V gene TRBV7-3 combines with J gene TRBJ1-2; 8 nucleotides align to TRBD1. The ends lost 4 bases at V and 6 bases at J; junction bases unmatched: 10. Germline V gene data show CDR1 as SGHTA and CDR2 as FQGTGA. There are 15 residues in the CDR3. The CDR3 nucleotides read TGTGCCAGCAGCTCTCGGCTGGGCAGGGGGCATGGCTACACCTTC. Protein sequence: CASSSRLGRGHGYTF.

The chain uses TRBV6-1 and TRBJ2-5, with 8 positions matching TRBD2. The CDR3 sequence is 14 residues long. V shed 4 bases and J 5 bases; nucleotides not matched to a gene: 6. Germline CDR1 and CDR2: MNHNS and SASEGT. The chain's CDR3 is CASSGRGAAETQYF. Here the CDR3 DNA reads TGTGCCAGCAGTGGGCGGGGGGCCGCGGAGACCCAGTACTTC.

The chain employs TRBV5-5 and TRBJ1-6, with a possible D match to TRBD1 (5 bases). The germline CDR1 and CDR2 sequences are SGHKS and YYEKEE (reference sequence). This CDR3 has 18 residues. Trimming removed 4 bases at V and 6 bases at J, with 23 bases between. The CDR3 DNA reads TGTGCCAGCAGCCGCTTGGGGGACGTCACCTTTGTTAATTCACCCCTCCACTTT. This gives the protein CASSRLGDVTFVNSPLHF.

The chain carries TRBV5-4 and TRBJ2-1; 8 bases agree with TRBD2. V shed 5 bases and J 7 bases; nucleotides not matched to a gene: 11. Germline lookup yields CDR1 SGHNT and CDR2 YYREEE (reference sequence). The length of the CDR3 is 15 residues. CDR3 coding DNA: TGTGCCAGCAGGACGGGGGGGCGGTCGGCGAATGAGCAGTTCTTC. Amino acids: CASRTGGRSANEQFF.

The rearrangement joins TRBV11-2 to TRBJ2-7, with TRBD1 matching over 8 bases. The J segment lost 4 bases and the V segment lost 4 bases, leaving 9 bases of the junction unmatched. This CDR3 is 15 amino acids long. Germline CDR1 is SGHAT and CDR2 is FQNNGV. The CDR3 sequence: CASSSYRGTAYEQYF. CDR3 coding DNA: TGTGCCAGCAGCTCCTACAGGGGGACCGCGTACGAGCAGTACTTC.